This paragraph reports one T cell receptor beta chain. The data are from a study of blood T cell repertoires in COVID-19. The overall study: Acute-phase and convalescent COVID-19 samples originated in the United States, Italy and Spain. Sources were T cells, B-cell-depleted T cells, or PBMCs; the material itself was cDNA or gDNA.

Cohort 3 donors counted as recovered after two negative PCRs, clearance, or resolved symptoms. Trimming removed 4 bases from V and 5 bases from J, with 17 bases in between. CDR1 and CDR2 from the germline V gene are WNHNN and SYGVQD (reference sequence). This CDR3 spans 15 amino acids. Here immunoSEQ multiplex PCR was the method, and the copy in TCRdb shows in-frame clones only, minus some. The sample yields just over 300,000 clones, more than 75% seen once. The sequenced sample consisted of PBMCs or T cells enriched from blood (not recorded which). This TCR derives from a young man who had recovered from COVID-19. The chain employs TRBV10-1 and TRBJ1-2; no clear D. The CDR3 loop is CASSGSTGDNYGYTF. The DNA of the CDR3 is TGCGCCAGCAGTGGATCGACGGGAGATAATTATGGCTACACCTTC.